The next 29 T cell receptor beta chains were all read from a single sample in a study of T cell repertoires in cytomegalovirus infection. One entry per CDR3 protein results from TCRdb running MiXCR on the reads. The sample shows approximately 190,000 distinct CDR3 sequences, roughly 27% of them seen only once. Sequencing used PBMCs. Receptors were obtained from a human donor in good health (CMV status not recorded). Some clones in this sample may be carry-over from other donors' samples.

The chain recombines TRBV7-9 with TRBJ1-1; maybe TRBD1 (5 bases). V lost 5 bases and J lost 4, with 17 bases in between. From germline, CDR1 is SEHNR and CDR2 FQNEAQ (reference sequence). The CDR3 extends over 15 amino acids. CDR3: CASSPREGRITEAFF. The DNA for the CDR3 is TGTGCCAGCAGCCCACGGGAGGGACGGATCACTGAAGCTTTCTTT.

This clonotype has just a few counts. CDR3 in DNA: TGCAGCGTTGAGGTGTCCTACGAGCAGTACTTC. Protein sequence: CSVEVSYEQYF. The rearrangement joins TRBV29-1 to TRBJ2-7; no clear D. This CDR3 is 11 amino acids long. V lost 3 bases to trimming and J lost 1 base, with 4 bases between them. From germline, CDR1 is SQVTM and CDR2 ANQGSEA.

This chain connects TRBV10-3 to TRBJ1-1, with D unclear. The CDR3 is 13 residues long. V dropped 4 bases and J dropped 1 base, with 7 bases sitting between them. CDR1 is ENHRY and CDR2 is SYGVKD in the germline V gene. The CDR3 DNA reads TGTGCCATCAGTGGTCATCCGAACACTGAAGCTTTCTTT. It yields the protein CAISGHPNTEAFF.

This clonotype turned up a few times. CDR3 sequence (DNA): TGTGCCAGCAGTTTATGGCTGAGCTCCTACAATGAGCAGTTCTTC. Translated, it gives CASSLWLSSYNEQFF. V is TRBV12-3 or TRBV12-4 and J is TRBJ2-1; no definite D call. The germline V and J ends were trimmed by 2 bases and 0 bases, with 8 bases remaining between them. The CDR3 length is 15 residues.

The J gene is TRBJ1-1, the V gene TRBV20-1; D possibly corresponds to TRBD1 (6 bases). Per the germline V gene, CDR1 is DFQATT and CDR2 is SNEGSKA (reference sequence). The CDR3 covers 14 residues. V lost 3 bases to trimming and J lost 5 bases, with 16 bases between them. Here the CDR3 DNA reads TGCAGTGCTAGTATAAGCGGGGGCTTGACTGAAGCTTTCTTT. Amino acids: CSASISGGLTEAFF.

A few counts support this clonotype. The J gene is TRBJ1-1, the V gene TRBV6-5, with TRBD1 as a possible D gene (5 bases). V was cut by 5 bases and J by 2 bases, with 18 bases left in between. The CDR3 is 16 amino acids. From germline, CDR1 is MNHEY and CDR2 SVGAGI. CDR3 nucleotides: TGTGCCAGCAGTCTCCGGACACTGGGGCTTAACACTGAAGCTTTCTTT. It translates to CASSLRTLGLNTEAFF.

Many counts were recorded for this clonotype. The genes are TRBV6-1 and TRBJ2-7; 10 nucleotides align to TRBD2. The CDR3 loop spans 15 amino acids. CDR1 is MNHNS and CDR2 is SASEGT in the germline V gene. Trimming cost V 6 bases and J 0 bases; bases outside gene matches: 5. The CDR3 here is CASRSGGDLSYEQYF. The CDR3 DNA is TGTGCCAGCAGGAGCGGGGGGGACCTCTCCTACGAGCAGTACTTC.

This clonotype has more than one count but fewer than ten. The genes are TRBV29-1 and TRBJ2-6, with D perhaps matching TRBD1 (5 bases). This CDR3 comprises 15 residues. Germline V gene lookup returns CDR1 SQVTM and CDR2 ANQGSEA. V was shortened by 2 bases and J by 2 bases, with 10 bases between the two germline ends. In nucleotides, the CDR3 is TGCAGCGTTGAACAGGGATCTGCTGGGGCCAACGTCCTGACTTTC. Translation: CSVEQGSAGANVLTF.

The CDR3, as DNA: TGTGCCAGCAGCTTAATCTCGGCCAAAAACATTCAGTACTTC. Translating it yields CASSLISAKNIQYF. V usage is TRBV7-9 and J usage is TRBJ2-4, with D uncertain. This CDR3 has 14 residues. V was pared by 2 bases and J by 1 base, with 6 bases between. The germline V gene encodes CDR1 SEHNR and CDR2 FQNEAQ (reference sequence).

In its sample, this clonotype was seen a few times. CDR3 loop: CASRSGGGNEQFF. The DNA for the CDR3 is TGTGCCAGCAGGAGCGGGGGTGGAAATGAGCAGTTCTTC. The gene calls are TRBV7-9 and TRBJ2-1; 8 bases match TRBD2. The ends lost 6 bases at V and 7 bases at J; junction bases unmatched: 5. Germline loops: CDR1 SEHNR, CDR2 FQNEAQ (reference sequence). The CDR3 has 13 residues.

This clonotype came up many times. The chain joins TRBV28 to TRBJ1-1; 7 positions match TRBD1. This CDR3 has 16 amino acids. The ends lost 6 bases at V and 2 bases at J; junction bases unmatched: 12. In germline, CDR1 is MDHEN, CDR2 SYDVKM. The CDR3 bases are TGTGCCAGCAGCCCCGGGGCAGGGGGGGGAAACACTGAAGCTTTCTTT. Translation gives CASSPGAGGGNTEAFF.

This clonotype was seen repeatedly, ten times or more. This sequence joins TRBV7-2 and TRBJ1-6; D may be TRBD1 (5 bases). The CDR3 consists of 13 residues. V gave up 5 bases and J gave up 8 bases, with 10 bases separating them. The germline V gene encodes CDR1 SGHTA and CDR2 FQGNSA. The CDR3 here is CASSPGRDSPLHF. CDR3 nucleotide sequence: TGTGCCAGCAGCCCGGGGCGAGATTCACCCCTCCACTTT.

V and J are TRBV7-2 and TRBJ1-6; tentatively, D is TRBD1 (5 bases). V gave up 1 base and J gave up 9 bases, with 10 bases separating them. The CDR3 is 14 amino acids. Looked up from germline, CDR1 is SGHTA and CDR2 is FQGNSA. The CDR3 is CASSLDIQGSPLHF. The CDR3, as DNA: TGTGCCAGCAGCTTAGATATTCAGGGTTCACCCCTCCACTTT.

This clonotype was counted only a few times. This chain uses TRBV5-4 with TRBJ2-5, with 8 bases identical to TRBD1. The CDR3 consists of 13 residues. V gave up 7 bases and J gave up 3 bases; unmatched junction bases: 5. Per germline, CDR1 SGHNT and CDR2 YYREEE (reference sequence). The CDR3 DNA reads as TGTGCCAGCCTCACGGACAGGGAAGAGACCCAGTACTTC. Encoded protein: CASLTDREETQYF.

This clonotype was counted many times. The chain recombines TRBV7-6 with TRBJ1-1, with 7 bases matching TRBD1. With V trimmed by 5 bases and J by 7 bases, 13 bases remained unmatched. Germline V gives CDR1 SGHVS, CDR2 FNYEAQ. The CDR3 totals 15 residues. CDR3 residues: CASSPRGARSGEAFF. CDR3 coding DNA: TGTGCCAGCAGCCCCAGGGGGGCGCGGTCCGGTGAAGCTTTCTTT.

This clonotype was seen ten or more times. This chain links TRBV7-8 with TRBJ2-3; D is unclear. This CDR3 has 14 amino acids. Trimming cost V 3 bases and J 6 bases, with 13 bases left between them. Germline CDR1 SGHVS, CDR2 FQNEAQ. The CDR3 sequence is CASSFSTNGDTQYF. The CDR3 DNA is TGTGCCAGCAGCTTTTCGACGAATGGTGATACGCAGTATTTT. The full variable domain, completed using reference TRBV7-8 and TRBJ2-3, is GAGVSQSPRYKVAKRGQDVALRCDPISGHVSLFWYQQALGQGPEFLTYFQNEAQLDKSGLPSDRFFAERPEGSVSTLKIQRTQQEDSAVYLCASSFSTNGDTQYFGPGTRLTVL.

The CDR3 DNA reads TGCAGCGTTAAACAGGGGAGGGGTCAGCCCCAGCATTTT. This encodes CSVKQGRGQPQHF. The chain has TRBV29-1 and TRBJ1-5, with TRBD1 matching 7 bases. V shed 5 bases and J 6 bases; nucleotides not matched to a gene: 7. Germline V CDR1 and CDR2: SQVTM, ANQGSEA. The CDR3 extends over 13 amino acids.

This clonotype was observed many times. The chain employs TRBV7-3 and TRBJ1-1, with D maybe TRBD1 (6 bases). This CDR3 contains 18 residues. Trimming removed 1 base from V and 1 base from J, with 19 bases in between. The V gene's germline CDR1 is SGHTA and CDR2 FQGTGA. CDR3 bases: TGTGCCAGCAGCTTAATAGCCGGGGTAGGGGGAGGGAACACTGAAGCTTTCTTT. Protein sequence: CASSLIAGVGGGNTEAFF.

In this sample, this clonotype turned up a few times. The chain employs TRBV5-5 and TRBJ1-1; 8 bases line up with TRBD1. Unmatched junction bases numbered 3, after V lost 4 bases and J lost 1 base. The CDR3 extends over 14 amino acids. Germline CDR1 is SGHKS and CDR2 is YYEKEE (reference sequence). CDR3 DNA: TGTGCCAGCAGCATAGGGACAGGGAACACTGAAGCTTTCTTT. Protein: CASSIGTGNTEAFF.

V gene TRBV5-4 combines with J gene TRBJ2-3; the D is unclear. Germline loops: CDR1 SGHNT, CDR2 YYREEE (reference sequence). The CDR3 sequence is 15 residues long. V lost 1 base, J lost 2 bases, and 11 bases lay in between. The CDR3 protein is CASSLSDTHTDTQYF. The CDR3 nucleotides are TGTGCCAGCAGCTTGAGCGATACACACACAGATACGCAGTATTTT.

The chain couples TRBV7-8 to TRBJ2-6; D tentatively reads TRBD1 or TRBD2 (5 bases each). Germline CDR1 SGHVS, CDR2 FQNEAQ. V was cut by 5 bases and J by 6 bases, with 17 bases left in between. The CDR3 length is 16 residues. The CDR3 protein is CASSLTGTVKANVLTF. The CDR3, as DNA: TGTGCCAGCAGCCTTACCGGGACGGTCAAGGCCAACGTCCTGACTTTC. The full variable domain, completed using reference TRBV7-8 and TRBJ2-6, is GAGVSQSPRYKVAKRGQDVALRCDPISGHVSLFWYQQALGQGPEFLTYFQNEAQLDKSGLPSDRFFAERPEGSVSTLKIQRTQQEDSAVYLCASSLTGTVKANVLTFGAGSRLTVL.

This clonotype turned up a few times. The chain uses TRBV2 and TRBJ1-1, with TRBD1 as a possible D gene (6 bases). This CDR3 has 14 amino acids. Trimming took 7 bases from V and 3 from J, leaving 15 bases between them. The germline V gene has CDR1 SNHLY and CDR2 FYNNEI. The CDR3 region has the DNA TGTGCCAGCATAGGGGGGGGGCAGGACACTGAAGCTTTCTTT. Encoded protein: CASIGGGQDTEAFF.

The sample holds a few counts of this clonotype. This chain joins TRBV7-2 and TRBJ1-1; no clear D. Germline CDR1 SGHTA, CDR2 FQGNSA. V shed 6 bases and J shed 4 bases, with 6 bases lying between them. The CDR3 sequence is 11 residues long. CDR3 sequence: CASRYLTEAFF. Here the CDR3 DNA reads TGTGCCAGCAGGTATCTCACTGAAGCTTTCTTT.

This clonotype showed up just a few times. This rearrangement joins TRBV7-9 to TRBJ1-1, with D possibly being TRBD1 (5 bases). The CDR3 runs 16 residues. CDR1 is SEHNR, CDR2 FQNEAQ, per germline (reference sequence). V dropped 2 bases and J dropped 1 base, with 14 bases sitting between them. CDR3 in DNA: TGTGCCAGCAGCTTAATACCGGGACTTAAGAACACTGAAGCTTTCTTT. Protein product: CASSLIPGLKNTEAFF.

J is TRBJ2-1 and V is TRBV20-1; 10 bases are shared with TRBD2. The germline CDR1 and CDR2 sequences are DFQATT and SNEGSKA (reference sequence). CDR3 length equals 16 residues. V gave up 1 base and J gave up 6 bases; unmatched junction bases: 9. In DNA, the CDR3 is TGCAGTGCTAGAGTCCCGAGCGGGGGGGGACGCAATGAGCAGTTCTTC. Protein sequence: CSARVPSGGGRNEQFF.

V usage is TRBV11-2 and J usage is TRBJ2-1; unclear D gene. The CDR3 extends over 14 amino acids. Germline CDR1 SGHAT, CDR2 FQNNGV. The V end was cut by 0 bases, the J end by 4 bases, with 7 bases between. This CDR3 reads CASSLDVRYNEQFF. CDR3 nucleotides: TGTGCCAGCAGCTTAGATGTAAGATACAATGAGCAGTTCTTC.

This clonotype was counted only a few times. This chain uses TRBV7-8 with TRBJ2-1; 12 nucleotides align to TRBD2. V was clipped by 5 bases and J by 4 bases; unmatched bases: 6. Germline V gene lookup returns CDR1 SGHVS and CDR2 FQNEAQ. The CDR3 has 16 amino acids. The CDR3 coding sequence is TGTGCCAGCAGCAACCCGACTAGCGGGGGTTACAATGAGCAGTTCTTC. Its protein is CASSNPTSGGYNEQFF.

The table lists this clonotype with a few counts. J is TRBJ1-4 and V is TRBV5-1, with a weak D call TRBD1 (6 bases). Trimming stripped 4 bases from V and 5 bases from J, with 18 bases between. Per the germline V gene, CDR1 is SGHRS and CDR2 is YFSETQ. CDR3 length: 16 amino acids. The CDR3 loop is CASSRLGASQNEKLFF. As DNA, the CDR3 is TGCGCCAGCAGCCGCTTGGGGGCCAGTCAAAATGAAAAACTGTTTTTT.

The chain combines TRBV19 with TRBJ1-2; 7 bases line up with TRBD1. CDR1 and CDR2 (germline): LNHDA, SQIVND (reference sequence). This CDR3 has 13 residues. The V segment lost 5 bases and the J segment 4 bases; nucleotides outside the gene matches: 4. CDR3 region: CASSPGTVYGYTF. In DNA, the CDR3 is TGTGCCAGTAGTCCCGGGACAGTCTATGGCTACACCTTC.